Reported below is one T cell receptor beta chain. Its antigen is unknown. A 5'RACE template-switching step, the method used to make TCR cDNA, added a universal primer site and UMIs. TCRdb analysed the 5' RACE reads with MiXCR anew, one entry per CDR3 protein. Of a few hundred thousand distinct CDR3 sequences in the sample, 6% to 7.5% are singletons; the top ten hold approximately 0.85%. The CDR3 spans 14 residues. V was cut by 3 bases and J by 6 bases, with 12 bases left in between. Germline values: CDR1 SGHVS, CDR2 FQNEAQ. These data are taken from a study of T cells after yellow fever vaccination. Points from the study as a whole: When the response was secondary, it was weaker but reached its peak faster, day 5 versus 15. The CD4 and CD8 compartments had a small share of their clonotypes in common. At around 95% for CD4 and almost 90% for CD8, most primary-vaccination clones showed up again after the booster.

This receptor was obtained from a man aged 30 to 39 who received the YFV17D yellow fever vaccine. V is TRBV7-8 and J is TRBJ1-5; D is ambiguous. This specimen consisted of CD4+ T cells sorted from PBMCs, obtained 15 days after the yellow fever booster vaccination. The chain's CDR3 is CASSFLPGTQPQHF. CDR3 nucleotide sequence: TGTGCCAGCAGCTTTCTTCCAGGAACTCAGCCCCAGCATTTT.